This TCR beta chain was identified during a study of blood T cells in healthy people across ages. Deletions cut 5 bases from V and 6 bases from J, with 14 bases between. CDR3 length equals 13 residues. The germline V gene has CDR1 MNHEY and CDR2 SVGEGT. Next came a second PCR, run for about 6 to 12 cycles, which used a sample-barcoded 5' primer along with a J-beta primer mix. In TCRdb, the 5' RACE reads were re-called with MiXCR into one record per CDR3 protein. The sample lists 600,000 to 650,000 distinct CDR3 sequences, 58% seen once, with roughly 34% in the top ten. This chain links TRBV6-2 or TRBV6-3 with TRBJ2-7; D not certain. The clonotype originates from a man aged 60 to 75 in good health. The sample was blood. CDR3 amino acids: CASSITTRSEQYF. The CDR3 DNA follows: TGTGCCAGCAGTATAACAACGCGGTCCGAGCAGTACTTC.